These 2 T cell receptor beta chains were all obtained from the same sample, sequenced in a study of blood T cell repertoires in COVID-19. Some clones are missing from TCRdb's copy, which holds only in-frame ones; the method was immunoSEQ multiplex PCR. The data contain around 200,000 clones, around four fifths of them seen just once; the ten biggest clones take up roughly 7.2%. Specimen: peripheral blood. The receptors here all came from a woman in her forties with COVID-19, enrolled during active disease.

The chain has TRBV10-3 and TRBJ2-7; D gene ambiguous. V shed 7 bases and J shed 6 bases, with 10 bases lying between them. In germline, CDR1 is ENHRY, CDR2 SYGVKD. The CDR3 is 11 residues long. The CDR3 here is CAITFASEQYF. The CDR3 DNA is TGTGCCATCACCTTCGCGAGCGAGCAGTACTTC.

The gene calls are TRBV5-4 and TRBJ2-3; 11 positions agree with TRBD1. Trimming cost V 5 bases and J 2 bases; bases outside gene matches: 4. The germline CDR1 and CDR2 sequences are SGHNT and YYREEE (reference sequence). This CDR3 spans 15 amino acids. Here the CDR3 reads CASRVDRGHTDTQYF. The CDR3, as DNA: TGTGCCAGCAGGGTGGACAGGGGGCACACAGATACGCAGTATTTT.